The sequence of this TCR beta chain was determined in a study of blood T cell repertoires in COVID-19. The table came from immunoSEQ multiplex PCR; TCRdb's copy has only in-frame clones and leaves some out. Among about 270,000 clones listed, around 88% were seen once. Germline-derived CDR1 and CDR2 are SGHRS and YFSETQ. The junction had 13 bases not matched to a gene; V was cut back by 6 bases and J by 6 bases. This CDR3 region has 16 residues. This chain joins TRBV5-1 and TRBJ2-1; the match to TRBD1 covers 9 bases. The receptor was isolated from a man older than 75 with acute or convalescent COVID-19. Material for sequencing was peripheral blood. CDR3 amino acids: CASTSLGQGPRNEQFF. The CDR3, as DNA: TGCGCCAGCACCTCCCTGGGACAGGGACCCCGCAATGAGCAGTTCTTC.